This TCR beta chain came from a study of blood T cell repertoires in COVID-19. Per the original methods: Using reference gene primer amplification, nucleated cell counts were estimated. Assay: immunoSEQ multiplex PCR; the TCRdb copy retains only in-frame clones and omits some. The DNA was the basis for D and trimming; V, J and clone size are from that table. The data hold roughly 150,000 clones, with around 73% observed a single time. CDR1 and CDR2 from the germline V gene are SGHDT and YYEEEE. The CDR3 spans 15 residues. V shed 2 bases and J shed 3 bases, with 9 bases lying between them. This sequence originates from a man in his sixties who had recovered from COVID-19. The rearrangement links TRBV5-6 to TRBJ1-6; D ambiguous. The sequencing sample was made of peripheral blood. This CDR3 reads CASSFIGVYNSPLHF. For the CDR3, the DNA is TGTGCCAGCAGCTTCATCGGGGTCTATAATTCACCCCTCCACTTT.